The 2 T cell receptor beta chains listed next were all sequenced from one sample in a study of shared clonotypes between healthy human individuals. Repertoires were generated with immunoSEQ multiplex PCR, while TCRdb's copy carries only in-frame clones and drops some. The sample consists of a few million clones, just under 95% of them appearing once. CD45RO-negative, CCR7-positively selected cells formed the naive CD8 fraction, excluding terminally differentiated effector memory CD45RA+ cells. The sample was naive CD8+ T cells from PBMCs. The receptors here all came from a man in his late teens or twenties in good health. Some clones in this sample may be carry-over from other donors' samples.

This clone was observed a single time. This rearrangement joins TRBV27 to TRBJ2-7, with D tentatively TRBD1 (5 bases). Germline CDR1 is MNHEY and CDR2 is SMNVEV (reference sequence). The CDR3 has 17 residues. Trimming pared 0 bases from V and 4 bases from J, leaving 19 bases between. DNA of the CDR3: TGTGCCAGCAGTTTATCGGGGCCAGCCCTGGGGTCGTACGAGCAGTACTTC. Its protein is CASSLSGPALGSYEQYF.

The chain recombines TRBV19 with TRBJ2-2; 11 positions agree with TRBD1. The V segment lost 7 bases and the J segment 4 bases; nucleotides outside the gene matches: 11. The CDR3 is made up of 17 amino acids. The germline V gene encodes CDR1 LNHDA and CDR2 SQIVND (reference sequence). The CDR3 protein is CASTSYRDRGSTGELFF. The CDR3 nucleotides are TGTGCCAGTACCTCGTATCGGGACAGGGGGAGCACCGGGGAGCTGTTTTTT.